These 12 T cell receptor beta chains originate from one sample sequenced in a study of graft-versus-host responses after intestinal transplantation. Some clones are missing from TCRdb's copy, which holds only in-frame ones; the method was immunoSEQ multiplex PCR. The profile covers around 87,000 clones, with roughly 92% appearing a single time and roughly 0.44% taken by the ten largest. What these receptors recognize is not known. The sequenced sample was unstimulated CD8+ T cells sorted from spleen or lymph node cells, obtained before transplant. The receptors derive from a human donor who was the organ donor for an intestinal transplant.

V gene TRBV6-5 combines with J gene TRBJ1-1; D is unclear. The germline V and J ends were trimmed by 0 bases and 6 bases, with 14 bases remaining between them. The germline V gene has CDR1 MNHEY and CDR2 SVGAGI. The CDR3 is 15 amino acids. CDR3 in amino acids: CASSYSRGMYAEAFF. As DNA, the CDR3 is TGTGCCAGCAGTTACTCGCGGGGTATGTACGCTGAAGCTTTCTTT.

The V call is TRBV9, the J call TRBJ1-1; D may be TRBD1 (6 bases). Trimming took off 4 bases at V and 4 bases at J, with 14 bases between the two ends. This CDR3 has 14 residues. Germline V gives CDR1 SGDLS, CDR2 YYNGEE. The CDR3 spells CASSPGGAATEAFF. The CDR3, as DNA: TGTGCCAGCAGCCCCGGGGGGGCCGCCACTGAAGCTTTCTTT.

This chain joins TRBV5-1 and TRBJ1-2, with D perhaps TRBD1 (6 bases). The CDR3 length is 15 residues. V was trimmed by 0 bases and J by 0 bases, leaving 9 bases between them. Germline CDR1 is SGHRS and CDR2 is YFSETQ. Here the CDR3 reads CASSLERGTNYGYTF. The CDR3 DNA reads TGCGCCAGCAGCTTGGAGAGGGGGACTAACTATGGCTACACCTTC. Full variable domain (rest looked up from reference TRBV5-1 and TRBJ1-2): KAGVTQTPRYLIKTRGQQVTLSCSPISGHRSVSWYQQTPGQGLQFLFEYFSETQRNKGNFPGRFSGRQFSNSRSEMNVSTLELGDSALYLCASSLERGTNYGYTFGSGTRLTVV.

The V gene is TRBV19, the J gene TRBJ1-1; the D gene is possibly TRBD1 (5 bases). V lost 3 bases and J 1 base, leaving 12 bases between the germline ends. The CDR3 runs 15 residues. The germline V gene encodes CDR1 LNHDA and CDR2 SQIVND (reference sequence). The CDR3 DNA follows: TGTGCCAGTAGTATGGGGGGGGATAGGAACACTGAAGCTTTCTTT. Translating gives CASSMGGDRNTEAFF.

The CDR3 loop reads CASSLAFGEETQYF. The CDR3 DNA reads as TGCGCCAGCAGCTTGGCTTTCGGGGAAGAGACCCAGTACTTC. This chain joins TRBV5-1 and TRBJ2-5; tentatively, D is TRBD2 (5 bases). This CDR3 is 14 amino acids long. Trimming stripped 0 bases from V and 3 bases from J, with 9 bases between. Germline lookup yields CDR1 SGHRS and CDR2 YFSETQ.

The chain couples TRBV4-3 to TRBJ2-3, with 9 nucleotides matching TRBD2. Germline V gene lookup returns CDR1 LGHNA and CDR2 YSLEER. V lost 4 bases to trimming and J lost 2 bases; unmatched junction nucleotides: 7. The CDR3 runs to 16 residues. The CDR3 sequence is CASSPMPSGDTDTQYF. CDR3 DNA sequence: TGCGCCAGCAGCCCAATGCCTAGCGGGGACACAGATACGCAGTATTTT.

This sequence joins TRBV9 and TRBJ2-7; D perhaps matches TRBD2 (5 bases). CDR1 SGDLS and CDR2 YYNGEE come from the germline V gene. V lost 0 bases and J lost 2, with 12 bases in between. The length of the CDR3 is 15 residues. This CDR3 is CASSVEDSYAYEQYF. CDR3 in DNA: TGTGCCAGCAGCGTAGAGGACTCCTACGCCTACGAGCAGTACTTC.

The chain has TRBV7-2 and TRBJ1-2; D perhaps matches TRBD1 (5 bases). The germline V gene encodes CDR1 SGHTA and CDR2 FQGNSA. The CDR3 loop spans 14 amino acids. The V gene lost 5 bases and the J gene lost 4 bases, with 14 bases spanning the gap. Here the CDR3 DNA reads TGTGCCAGCAGCAACGGGGGTGCGGTCTATGGCTACACCTTC. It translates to CASSNGGAVYGYTF.

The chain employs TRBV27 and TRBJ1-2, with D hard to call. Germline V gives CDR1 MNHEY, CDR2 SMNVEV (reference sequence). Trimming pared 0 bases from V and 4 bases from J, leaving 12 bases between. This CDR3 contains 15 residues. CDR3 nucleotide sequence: TGTGCCAGCAGTTTATCTAGGAGGGTGGGCTATGGCTACACCTTC. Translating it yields CASSLSRRVGYGYTF.

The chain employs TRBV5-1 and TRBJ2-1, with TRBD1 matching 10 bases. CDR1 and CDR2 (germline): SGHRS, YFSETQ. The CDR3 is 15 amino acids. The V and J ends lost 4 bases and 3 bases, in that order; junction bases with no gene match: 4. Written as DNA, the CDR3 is TGCGCCAGCAGCCCCGGGACAGGGGTCTACAATGAGCAGTTCTTC. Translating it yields CASSPGTGVYNEQFF.

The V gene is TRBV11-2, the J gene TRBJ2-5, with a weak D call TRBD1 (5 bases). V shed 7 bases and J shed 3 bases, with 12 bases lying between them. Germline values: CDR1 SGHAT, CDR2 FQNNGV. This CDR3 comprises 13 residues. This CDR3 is CASTQGREETQYF. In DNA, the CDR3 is TGTGCCAGCACCCAGGGAAGGGAAGAGACCCAGTACTTC. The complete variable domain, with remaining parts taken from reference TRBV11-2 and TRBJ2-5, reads EAGVAQSPRYKIIEKRQSVAFWCNPISGHATLYWYQQILGQGPKLLIQFQNNGVVDDSQLPKDRFSAERLKGVDSTLKIQPAKLEDSAVYLCASTQGREETQYFGPGTRLLVL.

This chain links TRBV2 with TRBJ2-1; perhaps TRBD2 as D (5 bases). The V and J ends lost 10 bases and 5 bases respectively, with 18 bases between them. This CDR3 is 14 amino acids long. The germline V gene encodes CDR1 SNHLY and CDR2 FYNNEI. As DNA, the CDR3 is TGTGCCACCACACCGGACTCCGCAAACAATGAGCAGTTCTTC. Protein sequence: CATTPDSANNEQFF.